The subject of this entry is one T cell receptor (beta chain). In TCRdb, the reads were re-called with MiXCR into one record per CDR3 protein. Of more than 150,000 distinct CDR3 sequences listed, roughly a sixth are singletons. This sample is drawn from a study of T cell repertoires in cytomegalovirus infection. The specimen was CD8+ T cells from PBMCs. The receptor was derived from a human donor in good health (CMV status not recorded). Some clones in this sample may be carry-over from other donors' samples.

The CDR3 coding sequence is TGTGCCAGCAGCTCGAATCCGCTAGCGGACAATGAGCAGTTCTTC. As protein: CASSSNPLADNEQFF. The chain is built from TRBV7-3 and TRBJ2-1; 7 nucleotides match TRBD2. V dropped 4 bases and J dropped 5; count of bases not matched to a gene: 8. Looked up from germline, CDR1 is SGHTA and CDR2 is FQGTGA. CDR3 size: 15 residues. The entire variable domain, with the rest obtained from reference TRBV7-3 and TRBJ2-1, is as follows: GAGVSQTPSNKVTEKGKYVELRCDPISGHTALYWYRQSLGQGPEFLIYFQGTGAADDSGLPNDRFFAVRPEGSVSTLKIQRTERGDSAVYLCASSSNPLADNEQFFGPGTRLTVL.